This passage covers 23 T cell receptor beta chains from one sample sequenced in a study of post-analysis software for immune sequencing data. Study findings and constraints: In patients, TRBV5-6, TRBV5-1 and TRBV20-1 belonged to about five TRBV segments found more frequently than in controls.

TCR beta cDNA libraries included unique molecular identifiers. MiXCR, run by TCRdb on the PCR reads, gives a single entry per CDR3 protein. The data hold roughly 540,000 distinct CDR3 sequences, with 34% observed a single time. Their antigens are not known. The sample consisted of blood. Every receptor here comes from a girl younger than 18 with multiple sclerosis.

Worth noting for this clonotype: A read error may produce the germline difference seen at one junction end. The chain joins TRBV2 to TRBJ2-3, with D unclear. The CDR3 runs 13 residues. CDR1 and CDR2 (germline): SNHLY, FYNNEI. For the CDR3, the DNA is TGTGCCAGCAGTGTCGATATCACAGAGACGCAGTATTTT. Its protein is CASSVDITETQYF.

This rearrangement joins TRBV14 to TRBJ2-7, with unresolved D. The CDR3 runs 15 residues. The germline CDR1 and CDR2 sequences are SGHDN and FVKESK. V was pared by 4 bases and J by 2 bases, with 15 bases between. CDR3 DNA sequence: TGTGCCAGCAGCCCACCTGGCGCGACCACCTACGAGCAGTACTTC. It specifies CASSPPGATTYEQYF.

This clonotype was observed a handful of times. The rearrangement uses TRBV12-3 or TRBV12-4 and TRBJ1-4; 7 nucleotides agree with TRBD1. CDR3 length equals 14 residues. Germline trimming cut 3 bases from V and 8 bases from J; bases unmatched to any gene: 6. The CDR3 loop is CASSLRQGSEKLFF. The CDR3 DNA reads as TGTGCCAGCAGTTTGAGACAGGGTAGCGAAAAACTGTTTTTT.

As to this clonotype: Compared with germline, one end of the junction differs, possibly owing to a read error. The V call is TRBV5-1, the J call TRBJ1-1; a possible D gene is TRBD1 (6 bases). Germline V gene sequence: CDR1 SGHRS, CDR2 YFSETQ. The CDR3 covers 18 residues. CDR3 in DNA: TGCGCCAGCAACTTGGGTTTGACAGGTAAAGGTTCGTACACTGAAGCTTTCTTT. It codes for CASNLGLTGKGSYTEAFF.

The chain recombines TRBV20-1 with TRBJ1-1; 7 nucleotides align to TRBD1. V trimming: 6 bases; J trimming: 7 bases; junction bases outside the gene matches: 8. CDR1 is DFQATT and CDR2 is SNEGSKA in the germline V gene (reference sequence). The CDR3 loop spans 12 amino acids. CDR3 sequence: CSATRTGGEAFF. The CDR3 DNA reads TGCAGTGCCACGAGGACAGGCGGTGAAGCTTTCTTT.

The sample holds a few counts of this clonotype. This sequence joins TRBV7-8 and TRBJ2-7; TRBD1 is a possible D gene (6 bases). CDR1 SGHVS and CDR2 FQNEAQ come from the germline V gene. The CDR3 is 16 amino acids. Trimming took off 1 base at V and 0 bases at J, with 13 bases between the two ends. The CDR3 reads CASSLVGGPSSYEQYF. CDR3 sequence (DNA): TGTGCCAGCAGCTTAGTTGGGGGCCCCAGCTCCTACGAGCAGTACTTC.

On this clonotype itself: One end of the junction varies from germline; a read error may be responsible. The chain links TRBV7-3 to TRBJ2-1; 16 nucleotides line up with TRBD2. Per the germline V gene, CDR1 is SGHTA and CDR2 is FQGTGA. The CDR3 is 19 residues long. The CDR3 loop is CASSLRGLAGGLTYSEQFF. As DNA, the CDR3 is TGTGCCAGCAGCTTACGGGGACTAGCGGGGGGGCTCACCTACAGTGAGCAGTTCTTC.

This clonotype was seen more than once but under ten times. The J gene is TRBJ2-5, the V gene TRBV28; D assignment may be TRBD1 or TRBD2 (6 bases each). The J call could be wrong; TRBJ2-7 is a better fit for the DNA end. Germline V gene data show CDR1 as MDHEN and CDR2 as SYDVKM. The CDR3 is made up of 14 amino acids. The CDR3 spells CASGGGTPFHEQYF. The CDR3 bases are TGTGCCAGCGGGGGCGGGACTCCCTTCCACGAGCAGTACTTC.

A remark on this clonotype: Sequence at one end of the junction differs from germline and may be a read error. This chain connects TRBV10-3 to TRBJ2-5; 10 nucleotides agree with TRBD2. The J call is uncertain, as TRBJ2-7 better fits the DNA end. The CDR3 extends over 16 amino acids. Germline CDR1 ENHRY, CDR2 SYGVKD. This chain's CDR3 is CVISESVGLARHEQYF. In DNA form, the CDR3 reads TGTGTCATCAGTGAGTCGGTGGGACTAGCGCGCCACGAGCAGTACTTC.

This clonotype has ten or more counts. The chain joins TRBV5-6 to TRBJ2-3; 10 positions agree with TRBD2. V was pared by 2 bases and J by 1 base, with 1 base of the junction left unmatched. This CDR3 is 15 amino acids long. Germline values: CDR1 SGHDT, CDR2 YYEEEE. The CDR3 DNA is TGTGCCAGCAGCTTAGCGGGGGGGCGCACAGATACGCAGTATTTT. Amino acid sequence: CASSLAGGRTDTQYF.

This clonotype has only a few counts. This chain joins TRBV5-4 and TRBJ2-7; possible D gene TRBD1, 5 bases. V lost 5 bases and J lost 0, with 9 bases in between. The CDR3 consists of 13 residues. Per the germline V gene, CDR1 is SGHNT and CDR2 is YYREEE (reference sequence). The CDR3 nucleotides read TGTGCCAGCAGAATTGGGGCCTCCTACGAGCAGTACTTC. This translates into CASRIGASYEQYF.

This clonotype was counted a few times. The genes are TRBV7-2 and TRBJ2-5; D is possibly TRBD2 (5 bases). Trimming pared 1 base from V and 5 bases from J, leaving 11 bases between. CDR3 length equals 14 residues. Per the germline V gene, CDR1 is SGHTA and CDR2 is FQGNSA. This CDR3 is CASSLVGRGETQYF. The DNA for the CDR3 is TGTGCCAGCAGCTTAGTTGGGCGCGGGGAGACCCAGTACTTC.

CDR3 amino acids: CASSYSGTHEQYF. CDR3 DNA: TGTGCCAGCAGTTACTCCGGTACCCACGAGCAGTACTTC. This chain uses TRBV6-5 with TRBJ2-7, with D hard to call. The CDR3 length is 13 residues. Per germline, CDR1 MNHEY and CDR2 SVGAGI. The germline V and J ends were trimmed by 0 bases and 5 bases, with 8 bases remaining between them.

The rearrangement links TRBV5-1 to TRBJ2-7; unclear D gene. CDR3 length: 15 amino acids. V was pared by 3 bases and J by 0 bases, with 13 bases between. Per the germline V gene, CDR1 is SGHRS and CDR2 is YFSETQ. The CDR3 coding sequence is TGCGCCAGCAGCTCCGGAGTGCTTAGCTCCTACGAGCAGTACTTC. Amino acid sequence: CASSSGVLSSYEQYF. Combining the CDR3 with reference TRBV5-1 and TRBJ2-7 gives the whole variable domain KAGVTQTPRYLIKTRGQQVTLSCSPISGHRSVSWYQQTPGQGLQFLFEYFSETQRNKGNFPGRFSGRQFSNSRSEMNVSTLELGDSALYLCASSSGVLSSYEQYFGPGTRLTVT.

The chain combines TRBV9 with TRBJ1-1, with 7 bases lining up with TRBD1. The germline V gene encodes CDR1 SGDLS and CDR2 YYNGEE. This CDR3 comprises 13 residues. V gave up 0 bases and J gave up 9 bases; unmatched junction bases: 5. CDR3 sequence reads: CASSVARDRQAFF. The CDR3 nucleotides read TGTGCCAGCAGCGTAGCTCGGGACAGACAAGCTTTCTTT.

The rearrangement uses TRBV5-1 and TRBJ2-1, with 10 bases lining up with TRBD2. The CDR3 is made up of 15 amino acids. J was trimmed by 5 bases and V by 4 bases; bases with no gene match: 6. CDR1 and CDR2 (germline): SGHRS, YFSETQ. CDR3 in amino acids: CASSIAGGPNNEQFF. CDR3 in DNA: TGCGCCAGCAGCATAGCGGGGGGACCCAACAATGAGCAGTTCTTC.

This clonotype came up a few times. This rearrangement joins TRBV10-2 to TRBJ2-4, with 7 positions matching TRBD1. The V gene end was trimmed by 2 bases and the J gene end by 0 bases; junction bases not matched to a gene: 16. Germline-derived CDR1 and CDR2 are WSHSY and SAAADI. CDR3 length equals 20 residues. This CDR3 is CASSETGQPVGQLAKNIQYF. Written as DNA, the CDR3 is TGCGCCAGCAGTGAGACGGGACAGCCGGTGGGGCAACTAGCCAAAAACATTCAGTACTTC.

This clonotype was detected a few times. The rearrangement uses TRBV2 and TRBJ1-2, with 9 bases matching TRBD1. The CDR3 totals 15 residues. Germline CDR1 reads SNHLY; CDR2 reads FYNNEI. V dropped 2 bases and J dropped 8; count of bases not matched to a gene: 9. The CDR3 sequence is CASSEFGTGHDGYTF. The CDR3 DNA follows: TGTGCCAGCAGTGAATTCGGGACAGGGCACGACGGCTACACCTTC.

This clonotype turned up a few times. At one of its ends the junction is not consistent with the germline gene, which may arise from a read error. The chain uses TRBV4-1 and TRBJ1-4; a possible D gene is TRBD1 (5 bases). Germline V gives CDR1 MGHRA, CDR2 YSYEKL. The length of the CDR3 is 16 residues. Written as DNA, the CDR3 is TGCGCCAGCAGCCAAGACGGGGGAGACGGTAATGAAAAGCTGTTTTTT. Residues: CASSQDGGDGNEKLFF.

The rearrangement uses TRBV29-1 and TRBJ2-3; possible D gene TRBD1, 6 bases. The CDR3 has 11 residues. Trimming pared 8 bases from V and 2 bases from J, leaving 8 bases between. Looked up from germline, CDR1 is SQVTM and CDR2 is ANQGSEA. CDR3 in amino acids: CSLGATDTQYF. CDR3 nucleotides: TGCAGCTTGGGGGCCACAGATACGCAGTATTTT.

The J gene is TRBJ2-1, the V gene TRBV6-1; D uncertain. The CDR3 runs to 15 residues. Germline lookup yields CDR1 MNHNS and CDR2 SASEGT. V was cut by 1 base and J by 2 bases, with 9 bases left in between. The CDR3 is CASSEGVVAYNEQFF. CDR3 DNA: TGTGCCAGCAGTGAAGGGGTTGTCGCCTACAATGAGCAGTTCTTC.

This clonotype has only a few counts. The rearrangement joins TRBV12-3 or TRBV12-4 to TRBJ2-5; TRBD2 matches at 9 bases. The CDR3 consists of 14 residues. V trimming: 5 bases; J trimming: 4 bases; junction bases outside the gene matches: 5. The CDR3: CASSSSSGVETQYF. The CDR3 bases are TGTGCCAGCAGTAGCTCTAGCGGGGTAGAGACCCAGTACTTC.

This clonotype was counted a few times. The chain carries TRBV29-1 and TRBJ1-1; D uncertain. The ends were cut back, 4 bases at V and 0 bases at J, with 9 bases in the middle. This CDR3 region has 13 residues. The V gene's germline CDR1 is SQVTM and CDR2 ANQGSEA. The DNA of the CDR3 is TGCAGCGTTGCGCGGTTCATGAACACTGAAGCTTTCTTT. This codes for CSVARFMNTEAFF.